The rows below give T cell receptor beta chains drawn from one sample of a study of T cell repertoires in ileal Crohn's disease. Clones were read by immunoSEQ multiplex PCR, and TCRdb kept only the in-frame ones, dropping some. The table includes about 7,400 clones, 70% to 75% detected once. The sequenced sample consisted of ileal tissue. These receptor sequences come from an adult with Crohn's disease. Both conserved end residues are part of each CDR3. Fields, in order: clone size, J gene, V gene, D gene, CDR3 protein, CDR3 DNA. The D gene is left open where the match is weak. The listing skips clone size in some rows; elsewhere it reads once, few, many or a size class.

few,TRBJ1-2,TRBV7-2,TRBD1,CASSLGLGDSRYGYTF,TGTGCCAGCAGCTTAGGTCTTGGGGACAGCCGTTATGGCTACACCTTC
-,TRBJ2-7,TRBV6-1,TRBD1,CASSNGQGSYEQYF,TGTGCCAGCAGTAACGGACAGGGATCCTACGAGCAGTACTTC
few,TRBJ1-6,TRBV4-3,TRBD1,CASSQKGIRDRANYNSPLHF,TGCGCCAGCAGCCAAAAGGGGATCCGGGACAGGGCAAACTATAATTCACCCCTCCACTTT
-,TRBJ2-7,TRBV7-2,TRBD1,CASSLGTVYEQYF,TGTGCCAGCAGCTTGGGGACAGTCTACGAGCAGTACTTC
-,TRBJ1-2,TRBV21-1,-,CASGDRIYGYTF,TGTGCCAGCGGGGACAGGATCTATGGCTACACCTTC
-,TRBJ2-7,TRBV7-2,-,CASSSPPGRLSYEQYF,TGTGCCAGCAGCTCCCCCCCAGGCCGCCTCTCCTACGAGCAGTACTTC
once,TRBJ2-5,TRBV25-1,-,CASSRGFEIQYF,TGTGCCAGCAGTAGGGGGTTCGAGATCCAGTACTTC
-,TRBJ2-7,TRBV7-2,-,CASSLGREYEQYF,TGTGCCAGCAGCTTAGGCAGGGAATACGAGCAGTACTTC
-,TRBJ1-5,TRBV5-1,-,CASSFAGQPQHF,TGCGCCAGCAGCTTTGCTGGCCAGCCCCAGCATTTT
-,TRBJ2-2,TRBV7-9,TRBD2,CASRLTSLIAGAKTGELFF,TGTGCCAGCCGCCTTACGAGCCTCATAGCGGGCGCGAAGACCGGGGAGCTGTTTTTT
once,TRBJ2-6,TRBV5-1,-,CASSLRQSGANVLTF,TGCGCCAGCAGCCTGAGACAGTCTGGGGCCAACGTCCTGACTTTC
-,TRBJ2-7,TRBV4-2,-,CASSQDLGAGYNEQYF,TGTGCCAGCAGCCAAGATTTAGGGGCAGGGTATAACGAGCAGTACTTC
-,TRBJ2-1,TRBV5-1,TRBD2,CASSLSGGGAVREQFF,TGCGCCAGCAGCTTGTCCGGCGGGGGGGCCGTCCGGGAGCAGTTCTTC
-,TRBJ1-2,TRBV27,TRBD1,CASSLGGPGGRGGYTF,TGTGCCAGCAGTTTAGGGGGACCAGGGGGCCGGGGAGGCTACACCTTC
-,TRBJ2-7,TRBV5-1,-,CASSSVSYEQYF,TGCGCCAGCAGCTCCGTCTCCTACGAGCAGTACTTC
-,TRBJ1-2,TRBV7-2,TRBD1,CASTDRPGYGYTF,TGTGCCAGCACGGACAGGCCCGGCTATGGCTACACCTTC
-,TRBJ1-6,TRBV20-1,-,CSARGDSPLHF,TGCAGTGCCCGGGGAGACTCACCCCTCCACTTT
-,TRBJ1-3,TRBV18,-,CASSPSASGAGNTIYF,TGTGCCAGCTCACCTTCTGCCTCGGGAGCTGGAAACACCATATATTTT
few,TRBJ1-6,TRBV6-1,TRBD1,CASDLHRGDSPLHF,TGTGCCAGCGACCTCCACAGGGGCGATTCACCCCTCCACTTT
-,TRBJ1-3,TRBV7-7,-,CASSLDRGNTIYF,TGTGCTAGCAGCTTAGATAGAGGAAACACCATATATTTT
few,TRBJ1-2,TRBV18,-,CASSPARDPYGYTF,TGTGCCAGCTCACCAGCGCGGGATCCCTATGGCTACACCTTC
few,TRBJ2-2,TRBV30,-,CAWSVVRVGTGELFF,TGTGCCTGGAGTGTAGTCAGGGTGGGCACCGGGGAGCTGTTTTTT
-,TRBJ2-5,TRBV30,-,CAWSPIRVHGGLETQYF,TGTGCCTGGAGTCCTATCCGGGTTCACGGGGGTTTGGAGACCCAGTACTTC
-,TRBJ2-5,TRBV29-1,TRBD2,CSALLAGYQETQYF,TGCAGCGCCCTACTAGCGGGGTACCAAGAGACCCAGTACTTC
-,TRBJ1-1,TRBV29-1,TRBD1,CSVGQGYNTEAFF,TGCAGCGTCGGACAGGGGTACAACACTGAAGCTTTCTTT
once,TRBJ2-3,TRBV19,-,CASSRGLADTQYF,TGTGCCAGTAGTAGAGGGTTGGCAGATACGCAGTATTTT
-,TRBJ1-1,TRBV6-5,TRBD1,CASSLNRGTEAFF,TGTGCCAGCAGTTTAAACAGGGGTACTGAAGCTTTCTTT
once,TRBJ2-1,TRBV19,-,CASGRQASSYNEQFF,TGTGCCAGTGGGAGACAGGCGAGCTCCTACAATGAGCAGTTCTTC
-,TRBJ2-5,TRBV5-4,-,CASSAGQKETQYF,TGTGCCAGCAGCGCTGGACAGAAAGAGACCCAGTACTTC
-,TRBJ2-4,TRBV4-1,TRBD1,CASSQGDSNIQYF,TGCGCCAGCAGCCAAGGGGACAGCAACATTCAGTACTTC
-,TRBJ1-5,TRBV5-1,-,CASSTELNQPQHF,TGCGCCAGCTCAACAGAGCTCAATCAGCCCCAGCATTTT